This is a list of T cell receptor beta chains from one sample in a study of blood T cell repertoires in COVID-19. Method: immunoSEQ multiplex PCR; TCRdb's copy keeps in-frame clones and lacks some. The repertoire holds fewer than 400,000 clones, with around nine tenths as singletons. The source material was PBMCs or T cells enriched from blood (not recorded which). The receptors come from a woman aged 25-40 years who had recovered from COVID-19. CDR3s include the opening cysteine and the closing phenylalanine or tryptophan. D genes are given only for firm matches. A clone size is listed for some rows: how often the clone was seen (once, few, many), or a class if it is expanded.

CDR3 protein | CDR3 DNA | J gene | clone size | V gene | D gene
CASSPPGQLNTGELFF | TGCGCCAGCAGTCCACCGGGACAGCTGAACACCGGGGAGCTGTTTTTT | TRBJ2-2 | . | TRBV5-1 | TRBD1
CASSRQGNYEQYF | TGTGCCAGCAGTAGACAGGGTAACTACGAGCAGTACTTC | TRBJ2-7 | . | TRBV11-2 | TRBD1
CASTGQGYYGYTF | TGCGCCAGCACAGGACAGGGTTACTATGGCTACACCTTC | TRBJ1-2 | . | TRBV5-1 | TRBD1
CSVEGVFGYTF | TGCAGCGTTGAAGGAGTGTTCGGCTACACCTTC | TRBJ1-2 | once | TRBV29-1 | .
CASKDRGNTEAFF | TGTGCCAGCAAGGACAGGGGGAACACTGAAGCTTTCTTT | TRBJ1-1 | . | TRBV3-1/TRBV3-2 | TRBD1
CASSITGGNTEAFF | TGTGCCAGCAGCATAACAGGGGGGAACACTGAAGCTTTCTTT | TRBJ1-1 | . | TRBV7-2 | TRBD1
CASSTHGGTTSFTGELFF | TGTGCCAGTAGTACCCACGGGGGGACCACTTCTTTCACCGGGGAGCTGTTTTTT | TRBJ2-2 | . | TRBV19 | TRBD2
CASSLRTGTEAFF | TGTGCCAGCAGCCTAAGGACAGGGACGGAAGCTTTCTTT | TRBJ1-1 | . | TRBV3-1/TRBV3-2 | TRBD1
CASSLAPGGAGYSYEQYF | TGCGCCAGCAGCTTGGCGCCAGGGGGCGCAGGGTACTCCTACGAGCAGTACTTC | TRBJ2-7 | . | TRBV5-1 | TRBD1
CASRLSSGRDEQYF | TGTGCCTCCCGTCTGTCGAGCGGGAGGGACGAGCAGTACTTC | TRBJ2-7 | . | TRBV2 | TRBD2
CACETGRTEAFF | TGTGCCTGCGAGACAGGGCGAACTGAAGCTTTCTTT | TRBJ1-1 | . | TRBV30 | TRBD1
CASSPGTDRGRRAFF | TGTGCCAGCAGTCCGGGGACCGACAGGGGGCGCCGAGCTTTCTTT | TRBJ1-1 | . | TRBV28 | TRBD1
CASRAAVVATEAFF | TGTGCCAGTCGAGCGGCGGTGGTAGCCACTGAAGCTTTCTTT | TRBJ1-1 | . | TRBV27 | .
CASAAGQVIGGYTF | TGCGCCAGCGCAGCAGGGCAGGTCATAGGTGGCTACACCTTC | TRBJ1-2 | . | TRBV5-1 | .
CASSVEPSGGLTDTQYF | TGTGCCAGCAGCGTAGAGCCTAGCGGGGGCCTCACAGATACGCAGTATTTT | TRBJ2-3 | . | TRBV9 | TRBD2
CASSGQGNQPQHF | TGTGCCAGCTCGGGACAAGGCAATCAGCCCCAGCATTTT | TRBJ1-5 | . | TRBV18 | .
CASSQYLGTGMIGEKLFF | TGTGCCAGCAGCCAATACCTCGGGACAGGGATGATCGGTGAAAAACTGTTTTTT | TRBJ1-4 | . | TRBV7-9 | TRBD1
CASTPGRGAILIKGTEAFF | TGTGCCAGCACCCCCGGGCGGGGAGCAATACTAATAAAAGGCACTGAAGCTTTCTTT | TRBJ1-1 | . | TRBV28 | .
CASSLVVTSAYNEQFF | TGTGCCAGCAGCTTAGTGGTGACTAGCGCCTACAATGAGCAGTTCTTC | TRBJ2-1 | . | TRBV7-9 | TRBD2
CASSTEGPDTQYF | TGTGCCAGTAGTACGGAGGGCCCAGATACGCAGTATTTT | TRBJ2-3 | . | TRBV19 | .
CASSLASGVEAFF | TGTGCCAGCAGTTTGGCTTCGGGGGTTGAAGCTTTCTTT | TRBJ1-1 | . | TRBV12-3/TRBV12-4 | .
CASSLERGGNYGYTF | TGTGCCAGCAGCTTAGAGAGAGGGGGTAACTATGGCTACACCTTC | TRBJ1-2 | . | TRBV7-9 | .
CASSPFPGLAGGNEQFF | TGTGCCAGCAGCCCCTTTCCGGGACTAGCGGGAGGGAATGAGCAGTTCTTC | TRBJ2-1 | . | TRBV7-3 | TRBD2
CASSTRGGEAFF | TGTGCCAGTAGTACCAGGGGAGGGGAAGCTTTCTTT | TRBJ1-1 | . | TRBV19 | .